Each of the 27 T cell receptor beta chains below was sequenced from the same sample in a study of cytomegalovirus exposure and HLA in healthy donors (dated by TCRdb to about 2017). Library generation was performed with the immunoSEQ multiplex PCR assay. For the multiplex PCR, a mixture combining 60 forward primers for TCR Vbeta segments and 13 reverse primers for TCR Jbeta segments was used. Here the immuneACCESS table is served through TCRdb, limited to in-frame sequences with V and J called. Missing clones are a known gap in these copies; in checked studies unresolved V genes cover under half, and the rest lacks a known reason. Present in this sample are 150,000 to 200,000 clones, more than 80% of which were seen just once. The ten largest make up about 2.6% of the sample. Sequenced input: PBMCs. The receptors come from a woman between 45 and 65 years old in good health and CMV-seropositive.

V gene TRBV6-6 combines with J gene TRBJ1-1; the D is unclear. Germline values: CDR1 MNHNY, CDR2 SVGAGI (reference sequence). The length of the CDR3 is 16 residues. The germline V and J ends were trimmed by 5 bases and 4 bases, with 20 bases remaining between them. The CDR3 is CASSRASGDVGTEAFF. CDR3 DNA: TGTGCCAGCAGTCGAGCCTCCGGGGATGTGGGCACTGAAGCTTTCTTT.

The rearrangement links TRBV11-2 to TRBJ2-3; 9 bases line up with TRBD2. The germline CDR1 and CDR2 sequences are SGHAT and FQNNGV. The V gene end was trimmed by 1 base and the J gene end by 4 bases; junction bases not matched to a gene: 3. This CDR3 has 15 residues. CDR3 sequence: CASSLGAGGPDTQYF. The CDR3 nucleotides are TGTGCCAGCAGCTTAGGGGCGGGGGGGCCAGATACGCAGTATTTT.

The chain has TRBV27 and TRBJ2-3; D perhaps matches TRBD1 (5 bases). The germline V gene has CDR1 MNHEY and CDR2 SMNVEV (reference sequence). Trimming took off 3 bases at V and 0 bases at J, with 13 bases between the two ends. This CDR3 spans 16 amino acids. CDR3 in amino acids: CASSLGLRYSTDTQYF. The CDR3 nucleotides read TGTGCCAGCAGTTTGGGGCTGAGATACAGCACAGATACGCAGTATTTT.

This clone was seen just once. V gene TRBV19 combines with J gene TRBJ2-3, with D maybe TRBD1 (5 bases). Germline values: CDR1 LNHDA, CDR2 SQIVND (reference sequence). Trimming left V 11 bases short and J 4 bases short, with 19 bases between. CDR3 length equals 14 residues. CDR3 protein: CAPNPAGIPDTQYF. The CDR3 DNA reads TGTGCCCCCAACCCGGCAGGGATCCCAGATACGCAGTATTTT.

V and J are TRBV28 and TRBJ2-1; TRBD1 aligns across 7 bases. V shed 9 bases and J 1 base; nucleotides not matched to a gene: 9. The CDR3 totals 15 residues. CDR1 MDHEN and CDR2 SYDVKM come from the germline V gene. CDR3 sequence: CASERGGFSYNEQFF. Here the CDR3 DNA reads TGTGCCAGTGAGCGAGGGGGCTTTTCCTACAATGAGCAGTTCTTC.

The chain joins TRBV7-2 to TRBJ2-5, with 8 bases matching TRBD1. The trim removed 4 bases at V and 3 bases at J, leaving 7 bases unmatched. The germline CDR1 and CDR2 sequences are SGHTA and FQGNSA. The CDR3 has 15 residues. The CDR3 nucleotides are TGTGCCAGCAGCTCTTACAGGGGGTCAGAAGAGACCCAGTACTTC. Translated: CASSSYRGSEETQYF.

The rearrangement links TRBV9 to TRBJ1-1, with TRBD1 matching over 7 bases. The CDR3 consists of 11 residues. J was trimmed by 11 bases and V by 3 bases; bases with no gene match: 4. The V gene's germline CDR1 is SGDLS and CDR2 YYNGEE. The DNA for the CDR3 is TGTGCCAGCAGCGGACAGGGTGGCGCTTTCTTT. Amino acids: CASSGQGGAFF.

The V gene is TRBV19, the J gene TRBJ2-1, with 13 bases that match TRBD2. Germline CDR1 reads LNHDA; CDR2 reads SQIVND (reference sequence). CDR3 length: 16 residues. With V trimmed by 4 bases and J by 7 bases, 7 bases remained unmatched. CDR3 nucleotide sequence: TGTGCCAGTAGTAAATTGGGACTAGCGGGGCAAAATGAGCAGTTCTTC. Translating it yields CASSKLGLAGQNEQFF.

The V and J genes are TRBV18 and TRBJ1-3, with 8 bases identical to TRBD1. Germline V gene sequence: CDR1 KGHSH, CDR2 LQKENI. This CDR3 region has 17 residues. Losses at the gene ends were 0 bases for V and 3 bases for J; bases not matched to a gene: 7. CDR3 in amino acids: CASSPPSGGQYGNTIYF. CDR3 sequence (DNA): TGTGCCAGCTCACCACCGTCAGGGGGCCAGTATGGAAACACCATATATTTT.

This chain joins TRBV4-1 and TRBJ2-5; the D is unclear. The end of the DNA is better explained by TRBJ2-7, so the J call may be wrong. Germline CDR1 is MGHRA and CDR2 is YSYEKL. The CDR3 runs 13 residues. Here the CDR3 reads CASSQEETYEQYF. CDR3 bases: TGCGCCAGCAGCCAAGAAGAAACCTACGAGCAGTACTTC.

CDR3 sequence reads: CASTLAPEKGYNEQFF. The DNA of the CDR3 is TGTGCCAGTACCCTAGCGCCCGAGAAAGGCTACAATGAGCAGTTCTTC. The chain employs TRBV19 and TRBJ2-1, with D possibly TRBD2 on 6 matching bases. From germline, CDR1 is LNHDA and CDR2 SQIVND (reference sequence). Trimming stripped 7 bases from V and 3 bases from J, with 19 bases between. This CDR3 is built from 16 residues.

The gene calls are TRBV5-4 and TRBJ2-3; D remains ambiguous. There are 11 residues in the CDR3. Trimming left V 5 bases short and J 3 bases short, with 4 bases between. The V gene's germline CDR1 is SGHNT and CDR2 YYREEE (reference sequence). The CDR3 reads CASRETDTQYF. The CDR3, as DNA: TGTGCCAGCAGGGAGACAGATACGCAGTATTTT.

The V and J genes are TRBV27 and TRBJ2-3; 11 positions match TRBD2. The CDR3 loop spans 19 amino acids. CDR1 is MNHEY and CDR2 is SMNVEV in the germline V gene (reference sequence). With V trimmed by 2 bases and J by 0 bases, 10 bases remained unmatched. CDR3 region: CASSLLPGLADLSTDTQYF. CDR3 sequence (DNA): TGTGCCAGCAGTTTACTACCGGGACTAGCGGATTTGAGCACAGATACGCAGTATTTT.

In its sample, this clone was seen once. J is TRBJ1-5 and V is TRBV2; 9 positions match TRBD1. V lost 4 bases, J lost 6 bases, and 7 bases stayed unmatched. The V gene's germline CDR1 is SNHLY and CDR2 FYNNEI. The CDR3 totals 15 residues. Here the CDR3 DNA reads TGTGCCAGCAGTGGAACAGGGGGCCGGGGTCAGCCCCAGCATTTT. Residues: CASSGTGGRGQPQHF.

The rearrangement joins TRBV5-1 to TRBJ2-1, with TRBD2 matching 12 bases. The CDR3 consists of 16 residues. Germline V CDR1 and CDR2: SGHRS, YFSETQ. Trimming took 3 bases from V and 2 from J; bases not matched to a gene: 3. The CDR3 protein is CASSSGLAGTYNEQFF. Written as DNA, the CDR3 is TGCGCCAGCAGCTCCGGACTAGCGGGGACCTACAATGAGCAGTTCTTC.

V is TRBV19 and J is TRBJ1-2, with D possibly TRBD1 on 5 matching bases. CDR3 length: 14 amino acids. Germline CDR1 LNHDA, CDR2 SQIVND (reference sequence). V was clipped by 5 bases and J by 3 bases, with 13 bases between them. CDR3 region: CASSVGTDHYGYTF. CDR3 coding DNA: TGTGCCAGTAGTGTGGGGACTGATCACTATGGCTACACCTTC.

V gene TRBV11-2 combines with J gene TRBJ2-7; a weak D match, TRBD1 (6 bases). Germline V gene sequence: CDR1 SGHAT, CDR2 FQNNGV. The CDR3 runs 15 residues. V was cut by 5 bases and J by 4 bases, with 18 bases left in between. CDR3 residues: CASSARQELRYEQYF. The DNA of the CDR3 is TGTGCCAGCAGCGCCCGACAGGAGCTACGTTACGAGCAGTACTTC.

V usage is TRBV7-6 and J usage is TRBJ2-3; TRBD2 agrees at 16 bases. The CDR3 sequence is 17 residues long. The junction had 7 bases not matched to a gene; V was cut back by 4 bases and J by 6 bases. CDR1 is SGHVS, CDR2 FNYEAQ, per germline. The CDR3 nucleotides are TGTGCCAGCAGCTCGGGACTAGCGGGGGGGGTGATTGATACGCAGTATTTT. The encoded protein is CASSSGLAGGVIDTQYF.

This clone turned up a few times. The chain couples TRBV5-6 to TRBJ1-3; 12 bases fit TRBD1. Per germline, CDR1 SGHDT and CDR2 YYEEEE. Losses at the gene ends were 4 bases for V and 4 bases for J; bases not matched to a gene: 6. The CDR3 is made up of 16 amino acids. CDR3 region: CASSPRDRGLGNTIYF. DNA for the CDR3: TGTGCCAGCAGCCCGAGGGACAGGGGGCTCGGAAACACCATATATTTT. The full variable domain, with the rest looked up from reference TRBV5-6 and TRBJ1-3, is DAGVTQSPTHLIKTRGQQVTLRCSPKSGHDTVSWYQQALGQGPQFIFQYYEEEERQRGNFPDRFSGHQFPNYSSELNVNALLLGDSALYLCASSPRDRGLGNTIYFGEGSWLTVV.

The CDR3 protein is CASSPGTGPRNYEQYF. The CDR3 DNA reads as TGTGCCAGCAGCCCCGGGACAGGCCCGAGAAACTACGAGCAGTACTTC. The chain carries TRBV5-4 and TRBJ2-7; 8 bases fit TRBD1. CDR1 SGHNT and CDR2 YYREEE come from the germline V gene (reference sequence). CDR3 length equals 16 residues. Losses at the gene ends were 4 bases for V and 3 bases for J; bases not matched to a gene: 12. Based on the CDR3 plus reference TRBV5-4 and TRBJ2-7, the full variable domain is ETGVTQSPTHLIKTRGQQVTLRCSSQSGHNTVSWYQQALGQGPQFIFQYYREEENGRGNFPPRFSGLQFPNYSSELNVNALELDDSALYLCASSPGTGPRNYEQYFGPGTRLTVT.

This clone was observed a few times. The CDR3 DNA sequence: TGTGCCAGCAGCCGAACTCCCCCGCGGGGCAACACCGGGGAGCTGTTTTTT. This codes for CASSRTPPRGNTGELFF. This sequence joins TRBV7-6 and TRBJ2-2; a weak D match, TRBD2 (6 bases). Germline CDR1 reads SGHVS; CDR2 reads FNYEAQ. V gave up 5 bases and J gave up 2 bases, with 18 bases separating them. This CDR3 is built from 17 residues.

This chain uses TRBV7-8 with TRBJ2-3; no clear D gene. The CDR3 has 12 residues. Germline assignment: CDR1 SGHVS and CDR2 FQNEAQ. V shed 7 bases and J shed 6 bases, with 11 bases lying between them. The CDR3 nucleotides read TGTGCCAGCACCAATTTCCGGGATACGCAGTATTTT. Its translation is CASTNFRDTQYF.

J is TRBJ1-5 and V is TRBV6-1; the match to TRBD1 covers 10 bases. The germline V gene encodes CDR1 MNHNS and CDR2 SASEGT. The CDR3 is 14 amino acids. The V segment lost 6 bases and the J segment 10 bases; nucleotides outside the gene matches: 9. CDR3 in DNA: TGTGCCAGCAGCTCCGGGACAGGGGTGGTCCCCCAGCATTTT. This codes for CASSSGTGVVPQHF.

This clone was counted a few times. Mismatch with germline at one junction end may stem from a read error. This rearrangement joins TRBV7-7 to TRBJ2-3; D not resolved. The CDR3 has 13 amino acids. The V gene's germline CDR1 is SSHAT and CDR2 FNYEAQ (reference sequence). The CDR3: CASSSRGTDTQYF. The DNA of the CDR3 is TGTGCTAGCAGCTCCCGGGGCACAGATACGCAGTATTTT.

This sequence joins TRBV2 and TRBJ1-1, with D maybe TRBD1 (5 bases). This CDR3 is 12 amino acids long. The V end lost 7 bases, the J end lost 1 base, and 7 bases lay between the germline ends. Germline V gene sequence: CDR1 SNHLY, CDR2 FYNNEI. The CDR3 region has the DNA TGTGCCAGCAAGGGGCCGAACACTGAAGCTTTCTTT. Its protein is CASKGPNTEAFF.

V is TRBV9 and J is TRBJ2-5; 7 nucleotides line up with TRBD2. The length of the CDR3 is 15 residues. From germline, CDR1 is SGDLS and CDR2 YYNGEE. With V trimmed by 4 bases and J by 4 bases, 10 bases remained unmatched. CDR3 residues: CASSSMTSPGETQYF. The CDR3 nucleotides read TGTGCCAGCAGCTCCATGACTAGCCCGGGAGAGACCCAGTACTTC.

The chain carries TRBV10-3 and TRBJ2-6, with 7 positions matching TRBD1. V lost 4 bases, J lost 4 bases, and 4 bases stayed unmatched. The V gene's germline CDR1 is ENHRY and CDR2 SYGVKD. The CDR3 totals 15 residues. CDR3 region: CAISAGGPGANVLTF. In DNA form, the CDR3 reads TGTGCCATCAGTGCAGGGGGACCCGGGGCCAACGTCCTGACTTTC.